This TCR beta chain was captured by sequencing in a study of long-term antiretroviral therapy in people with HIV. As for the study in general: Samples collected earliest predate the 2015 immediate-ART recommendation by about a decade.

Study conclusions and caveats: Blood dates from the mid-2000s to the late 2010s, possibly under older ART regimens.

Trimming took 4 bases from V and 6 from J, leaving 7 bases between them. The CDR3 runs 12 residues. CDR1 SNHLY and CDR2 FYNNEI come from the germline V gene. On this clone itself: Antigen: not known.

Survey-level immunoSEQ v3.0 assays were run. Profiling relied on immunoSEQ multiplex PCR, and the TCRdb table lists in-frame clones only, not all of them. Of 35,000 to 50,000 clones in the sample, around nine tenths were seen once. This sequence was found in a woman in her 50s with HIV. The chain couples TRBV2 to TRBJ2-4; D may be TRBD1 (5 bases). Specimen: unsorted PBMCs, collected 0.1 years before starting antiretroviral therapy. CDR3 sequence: CASSVRVNIQYF. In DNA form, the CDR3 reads TGTGCCAGCAGTGTCAGGGTAAACATTCAGTACTTC.